Given below is one TCR beta chain in context. This entry is derived from a study of blood T cell repertoires in COVID-19. Study-level information: Both acute and convalescent COVID-19 samples were obtained from the United States, Italy and Spain. The cDNA or gDNA used as material had been derived from T cells, B-cell-depleted T cells, or PBMCs.

Seattle-derived patients entered the study during active infection and were followed longitudinally. In the authors' methods: Nucleated cell counts were estimated from reference gene primer amplification. The assay was immunoSEQ multiplex PCR, and TCRdb's table has in-frame clones only and misses some. Clone size and V and J calls were adopted from that table, with D and trimming inferred from the DNA. The repertoire holds approximately 250,000 clones, 86% seen once, with 10% to 15% in the top ten. This receptor was identified in a woman in her sixties or seventies with COVID-19, enrolled during active disease. Sequencing was done on a sample of peripheral blood.

The CDR3 DNA follows: TGTGCCAGCAGCTTAGGGGACAGGGGAATCTACGAGCAGTACTTC. Translating gives CASSLGDRGIYEQYF. The chain couples TRBV7-6 to TRBJ2-7, with 10 bases matching TRBD1. The CDR3 is 15 amino acids. Germline CDR1 and CDR2: SGHVS and FNYEAQ. J was trimmed by 3 bases and V by 1 base; bases with no gene match: 3.